This record covers a single TCR beta chain. The data were taken from a study of T cells in Graves' hyperthyroidism and ophthalmopathy. RNA transcripts served as the template for amplifying TCR beta CDR3 regions. TCR CDR3 underwent first-round RT-PCR with the HTBI primer set. TCRdb fed the multiplex PCR reads into MiXCR, producing one record per CDR3 protein. The sample lists fewer than 450,000 distinct CDR3 sequences, 15% to 20% occurring once. The CDR3 contains 18 residues. V was shortened by 0 bases and J by 2 bases, with 17 bases between the two germline ends. In germline, CDR1 is SEHNR, CDR2 FQNEAQ (reference sequence). Newly diagnosed hyperthyroidism, duration under 2 months, in patients aged 18 to 65.

Source material: blood. The V call is TRBV7-9, the J call TRBJ2-1; a weak D match, TRBD2 (5 bases). The TCR originated in a woman younger than 45 with Graves' hyperthyroidism that later progressed to Graves' ophthalmopathy. CDR3 residues: CASSLAGGPLDAYNEQFF. In nucleotides, the CDR3 is TGTGCCAGCAGCTTAGCGGGTGGGCCACTAGATGCCTACAATGAGCAGTTCTTC.